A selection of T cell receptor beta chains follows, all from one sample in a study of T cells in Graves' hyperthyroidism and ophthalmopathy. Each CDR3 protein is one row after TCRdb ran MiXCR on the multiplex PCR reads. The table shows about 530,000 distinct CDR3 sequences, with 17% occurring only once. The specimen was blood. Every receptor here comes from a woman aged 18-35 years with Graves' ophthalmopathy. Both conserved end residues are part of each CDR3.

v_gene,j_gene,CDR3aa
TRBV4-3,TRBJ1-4,CASSRTGTGEREKLFF
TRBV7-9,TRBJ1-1,CASSADRGTEALF
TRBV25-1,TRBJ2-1,CASSAKVPSPYNEQFF
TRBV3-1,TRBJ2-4,CASSRTSGSFLNIQYF
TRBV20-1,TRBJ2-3,CSFGRDTQYF
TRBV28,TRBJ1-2,CASRTPGATNGYTF
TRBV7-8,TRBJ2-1,CASSARGGQNNEQFF
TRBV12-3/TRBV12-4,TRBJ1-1,CASSHPSKEAFF
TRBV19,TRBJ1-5,CASNQSAGGQPQHF
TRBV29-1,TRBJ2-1,CSVDGWTSGGVARNEQFF
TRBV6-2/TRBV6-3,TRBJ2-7,CASMETSGSSYEQYF
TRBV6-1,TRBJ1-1,CASSEVKGMGTEAFF
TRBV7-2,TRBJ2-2,CASSSPHWTGRTGELFF
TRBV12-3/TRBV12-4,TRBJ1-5,CASSFSSSNQPQHF
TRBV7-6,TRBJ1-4,CASSLGQGANNEKLFF
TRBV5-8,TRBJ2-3,CASSHQISGDTQYF
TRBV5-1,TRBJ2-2,CANVATNTGELFF
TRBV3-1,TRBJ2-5,CASSQNGETQYF
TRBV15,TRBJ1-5,CATSRDGDQPQHF
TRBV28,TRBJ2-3,CASSSASGTSTDTQYF
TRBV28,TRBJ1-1,CASSRDGTEAFF
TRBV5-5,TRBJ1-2,CASSLEGAGPNYGYTF
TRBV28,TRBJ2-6,CASSTGVGANVLTF
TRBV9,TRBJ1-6,CASSVDQGSSPLHF
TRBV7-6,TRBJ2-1,CASSISGEQFF
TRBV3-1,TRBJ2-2,CASSQSAPREGESGELFF
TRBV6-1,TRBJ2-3,CASSDQVTSTDTQYF
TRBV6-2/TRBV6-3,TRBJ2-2,CASSYSTSGREATGELFF
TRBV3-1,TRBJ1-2,CASSIDRKYGYTF
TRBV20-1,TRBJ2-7,CSASRTGADSYEQYF
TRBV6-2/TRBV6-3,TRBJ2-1,CASNWSGGKANEQFF
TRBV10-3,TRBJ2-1,CAISESWQGSYNEQFF
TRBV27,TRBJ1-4,CASSLSTGLEEKLFF
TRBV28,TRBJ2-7,CASKGTPRYEQYF
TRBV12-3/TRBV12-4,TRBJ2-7,CASSRSGSEYF
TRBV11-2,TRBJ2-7,CASSLNWSGGGKSYEQYF
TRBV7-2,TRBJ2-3,CASSKNRGGSSTDTQYF
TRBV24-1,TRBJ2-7,CATSGNEQYF
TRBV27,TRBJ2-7,CASSEDLSYEQYF
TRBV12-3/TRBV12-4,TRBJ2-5,CASSPLGQETQYF
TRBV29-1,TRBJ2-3,CSVEELIGAGAPDTQYF
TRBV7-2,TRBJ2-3,CASSQTRDTQYF
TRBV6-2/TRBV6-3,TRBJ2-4,CASSYALEYLAKNIQYF
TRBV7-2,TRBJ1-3,CASSRGDSRNTIYF
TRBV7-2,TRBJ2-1,CASSNGLASYNEQFF
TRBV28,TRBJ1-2,CAGTLDRGRWGYTF
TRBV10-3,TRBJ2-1,CAISGPSAYNEQFF
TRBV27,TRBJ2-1,CASSFGEVDEQFF
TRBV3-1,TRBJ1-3,CASSQKETRFAGNTIYF
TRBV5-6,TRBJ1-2,CASILRSSFNYGYTF
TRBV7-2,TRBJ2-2,CASSPRQGVPNTGELFF
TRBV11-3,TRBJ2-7,CASSLEPGGDEQYF
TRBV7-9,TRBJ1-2,CASSGTGFYGYTF
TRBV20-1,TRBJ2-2,CSARLAGGTGELFF
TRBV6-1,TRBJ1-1,CASSADGHLNTEAFF
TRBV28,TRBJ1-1,CASQPPTGVNTEAFF
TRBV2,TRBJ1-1,CASRIQGLMNTEAFF
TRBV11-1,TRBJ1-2,CASSLVKGQAVTF
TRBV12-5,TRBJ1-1,CASGLAEGQGANTEAFF
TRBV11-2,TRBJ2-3,CASSLGAGAVTDTQYF